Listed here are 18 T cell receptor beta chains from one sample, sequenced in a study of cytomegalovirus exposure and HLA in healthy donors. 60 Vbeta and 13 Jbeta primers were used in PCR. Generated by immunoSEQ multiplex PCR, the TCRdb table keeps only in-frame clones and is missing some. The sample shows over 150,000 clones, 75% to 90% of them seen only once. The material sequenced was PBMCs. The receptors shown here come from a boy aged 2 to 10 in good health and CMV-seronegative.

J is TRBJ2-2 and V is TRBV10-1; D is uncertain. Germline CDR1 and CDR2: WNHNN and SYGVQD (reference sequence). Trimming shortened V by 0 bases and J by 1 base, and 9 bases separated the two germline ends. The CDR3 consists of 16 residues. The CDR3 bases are TGCGCCAGCAGTGAGTCGAGCCCGGGGAACACCGGGGAGCTGTTTTTT. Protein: CASSESSPGNTGELFF.

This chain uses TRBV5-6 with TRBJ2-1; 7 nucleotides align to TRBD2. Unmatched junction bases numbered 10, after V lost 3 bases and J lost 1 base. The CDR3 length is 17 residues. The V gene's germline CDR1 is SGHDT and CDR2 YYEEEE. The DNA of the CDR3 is TGTGCCAGCAGCTCCGAATCTAGCGGCCCTTCCTACAATGAGCAGTTCTTC. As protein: CASSSESSGPSYNEQFF.

The CDR3 bases are TGTGCCATCAGTGACTCTCCGGGGACAGAGGATGGCTACACCTTC. Its protein is CAISDSPGTEDGYTF. V usage is TRBV10-3 and J usage is TRBJ1-2, with 7 bases lining up with TRBD1. The germline V gene encodes CDR1 ENHRY and CDR2 SYGVKD. The ends lost 3 bases at V and 6 bases at J; junction bases unmatched: 10. The CDR3 runs to 15 residues.

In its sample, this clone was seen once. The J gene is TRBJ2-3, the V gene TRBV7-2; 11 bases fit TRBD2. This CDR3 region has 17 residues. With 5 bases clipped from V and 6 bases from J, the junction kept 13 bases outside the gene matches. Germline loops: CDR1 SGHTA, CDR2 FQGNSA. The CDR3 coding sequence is TGTGCCAGCAGCACCGTCCCCTCTAGCGGGGGGCTGGATACGCAGTATTTT. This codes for CASSTVPSSGGLDTQYF.

DNA for the CDR3: TGTGCCAGCAGCTCCTCGGGACTAGCGGTGTACGAGCAGTACTTC. Translated, it gives CASSSSGLAVYEQYF. The chain carries TRBV7-9 and TRBJ2-7, with 11 bases identical to TRBD2. The CDR3 loop spans 15 amino acids. V lost 4 bases and J lost 4; bases outside the gene matches: 6. Germline V gene data show CDR1 as SEHNR and CDR2 as FQNEAQ (reference sequence).

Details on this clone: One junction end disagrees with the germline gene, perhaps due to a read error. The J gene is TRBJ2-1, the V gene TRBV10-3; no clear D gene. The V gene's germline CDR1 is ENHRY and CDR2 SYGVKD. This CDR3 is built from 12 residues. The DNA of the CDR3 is TGTGCCATCAGTGAGTGGGCAGAACCTCAGGTCTTC. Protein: CAISEWAEPQVF.

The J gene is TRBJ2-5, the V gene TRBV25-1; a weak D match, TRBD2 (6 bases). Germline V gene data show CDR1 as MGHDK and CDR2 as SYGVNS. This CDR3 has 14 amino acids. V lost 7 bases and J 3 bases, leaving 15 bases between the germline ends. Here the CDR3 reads CASKVGTGEETQYF. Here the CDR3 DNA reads TGTGCCAGCAAGGTAGGGACGGGAGAAGAGACCCAGTACTTC.

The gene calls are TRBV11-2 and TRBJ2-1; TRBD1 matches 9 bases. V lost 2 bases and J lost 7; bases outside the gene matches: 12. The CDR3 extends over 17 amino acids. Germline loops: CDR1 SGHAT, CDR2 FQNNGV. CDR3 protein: CASSLKGQGLTLNEQFF. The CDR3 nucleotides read TGTGCCAGCAGCTTAAAGGGACAGGGTCTTACTTTAAATGAGCAGTTCTTC. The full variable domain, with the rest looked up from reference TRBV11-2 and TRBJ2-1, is EAGVAQSPRYKIIEKRQSVAFWCNPISGHATLYWYQQILGQGPKLLIQFQNNGVVDDSQLPKDRFSAERLKGVDSTLKIQPAKLEDSAVYLCASSLKGQGLTLNEQFFGPGTRLTVL.

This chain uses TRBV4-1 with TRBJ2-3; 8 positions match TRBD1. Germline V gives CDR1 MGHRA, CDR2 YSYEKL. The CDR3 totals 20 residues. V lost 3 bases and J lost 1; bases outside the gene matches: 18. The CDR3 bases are TGCGCCAGCAGCCAGTGGACCCTACGCGCAGGGGGCGATGGCACAGATACGCAGTATTTT. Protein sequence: CASSQWTLRAGGDGTDTQYF.

This chain's CDR3 is CASSQEAGVWTEAFF. In nucleotides, the CDR3 is TGCGCCAGCAGCCAAGAGGCAGGGGTGTGGACTGAAGCTTTCTTT. V and J are TRBV4-3 and TRBJ1-1; possibly TRBD1 for D (6 bases). V was pared by 0 bases and J by 5 bases, with 13 bases between. Germline-derived CDR1 and CDR2 are LGHNA and YSLEER. The CDR3 extends over 15 amino acids.

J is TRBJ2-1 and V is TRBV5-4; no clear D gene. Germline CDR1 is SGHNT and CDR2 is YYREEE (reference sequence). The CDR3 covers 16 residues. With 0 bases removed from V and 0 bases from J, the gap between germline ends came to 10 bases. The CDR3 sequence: CASSLEAKLSYNEQFF. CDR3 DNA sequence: TGTGCCAGCAGCTTGGAAGCGAAGCTCTCCTACAATGAGCAGTTCTTC.

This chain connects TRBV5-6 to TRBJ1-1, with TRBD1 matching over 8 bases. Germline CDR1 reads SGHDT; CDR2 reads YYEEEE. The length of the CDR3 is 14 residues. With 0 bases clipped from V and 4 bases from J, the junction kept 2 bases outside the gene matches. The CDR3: CASSLAQGATEAFF. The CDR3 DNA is TGTGCCAGCAGCTTGGCCCAGGGGGCCACTGAAGCTTTCTTT.

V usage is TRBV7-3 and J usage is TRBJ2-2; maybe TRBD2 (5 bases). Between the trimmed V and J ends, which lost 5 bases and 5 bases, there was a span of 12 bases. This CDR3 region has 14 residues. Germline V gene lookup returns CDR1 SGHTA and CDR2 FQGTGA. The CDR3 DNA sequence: TGTGCCAGCAGCAACGAGGGTCGGACCGGGGAGCTGTTTTTT. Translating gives CASSNEGRTGELFF. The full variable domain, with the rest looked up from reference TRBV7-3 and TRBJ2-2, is GAGVSQTPSNKVTEKGKYVELRCDPISGHTALYWYRQSLGQGPEFLIYFQGTGAADDSGLPNDRFFAVRPEGSVSTLKIQRTERGDSAVYLCASSNEGRTGELFFGEGSRLTVL.

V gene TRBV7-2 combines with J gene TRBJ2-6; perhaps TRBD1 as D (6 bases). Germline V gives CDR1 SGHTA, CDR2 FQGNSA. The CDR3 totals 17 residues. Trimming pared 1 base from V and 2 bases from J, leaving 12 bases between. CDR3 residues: CASSLGITGTGANVLTF. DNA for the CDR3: TGTGCCAGCAGCTTAGGAATAACAGGGACTGGGGCCAACGTCCTGACTTTC. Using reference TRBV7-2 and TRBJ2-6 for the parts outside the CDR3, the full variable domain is GAGVSQSPSNKVTEKGKDVELRCDPISGHTALYWYRQSLGQGLEFLIYFQGNSAPDKSGLPSDRFSAERTGGSVSTLTIQRTQQEDSAVYLCASSLGITGTGANVLTFGAGSRLTVL.

The CDR3 spells CASSLGRPLNTEAFF. The CDR3, as DNA: TGTGCCAGCAGTCTGGGGAGGCCGCTGAACACTGAAGCTTTCTTT. The chain carries TRBV5-6 and TRBJ1-1; D is uncertain. Germline V gene sequence: CDR1 SGHDT, CDR2 YYEEEE. Trimming shortened V by 5 bases and J by 0 bases, and 14 bases separated the two germline ends. The CDR3 extends over 15 amino acids.

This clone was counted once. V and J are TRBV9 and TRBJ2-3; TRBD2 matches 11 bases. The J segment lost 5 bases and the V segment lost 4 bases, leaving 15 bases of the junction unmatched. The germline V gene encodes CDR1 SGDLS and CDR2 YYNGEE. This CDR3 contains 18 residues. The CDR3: CASSYSETLAGGLDTQYF. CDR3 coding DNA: TGTGCCAGCAGCTACTCAGAAACCTTAGCGGGAGGGTTAGATACGCAGTATTTT.

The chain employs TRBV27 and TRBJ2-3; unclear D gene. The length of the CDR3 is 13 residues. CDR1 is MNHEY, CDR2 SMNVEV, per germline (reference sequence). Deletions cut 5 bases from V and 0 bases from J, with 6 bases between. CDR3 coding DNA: TGTGCCAGCAGTCGCTATAGCACAGATACGCAGTATTTT. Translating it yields CASSRYSTDTQYF.

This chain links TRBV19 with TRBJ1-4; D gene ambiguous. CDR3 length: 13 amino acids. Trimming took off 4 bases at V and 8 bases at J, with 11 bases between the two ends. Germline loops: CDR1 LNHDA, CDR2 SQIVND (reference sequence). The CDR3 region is CASSTGGWEKLFF. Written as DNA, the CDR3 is TGTGCCAGTAGTACGGGAGGATGGGAAAAACTGTTTTTT.